Sequencing of this T cell receptor beta chain was carried out in a study of OX40 agonist ivuxolimab in advanced cancers. Comments on this clone: Its target is unknown.

Findings and limits, study-wide: Individuals who were partial responders at 0.1-3.0 mg/kg had clonal expansion that ranked among the lowest. More expanded clones were found, on average, in CD8+ than in CD4+ T cells.

TCRdb keeps only in-frame clones here, not all; method: immunoSEQ multiplex PCR. The sample includes under 75,000 clones, 81% of them seen just once. V lost 7 bases and J lost 6; bases outside the gene matches: 9. The CDR3 consists of 15 residues. Looked up from germline, CDR1 is LNHDA and CDR2 is SQIVND (reference sequence). This sequence was found in an adult with an advanced solid tumor such as melanoma, head and neck, liver or kidney cancer. The genes are TRBV19 and TRBJ1-6; 7 bases match TRBD1. The source material was CD4+ or CD8+ T cells sorted from blood, sampled in a trial of the OX40 agonist ivuxolimab. The CDR3 loop reads CASTSGGGSNSPLHF. The CDR3 nucleotides are TGTGCCAGTACCTCTGGAGGGGGCTCTAATTCACCCCTCCACTTT.